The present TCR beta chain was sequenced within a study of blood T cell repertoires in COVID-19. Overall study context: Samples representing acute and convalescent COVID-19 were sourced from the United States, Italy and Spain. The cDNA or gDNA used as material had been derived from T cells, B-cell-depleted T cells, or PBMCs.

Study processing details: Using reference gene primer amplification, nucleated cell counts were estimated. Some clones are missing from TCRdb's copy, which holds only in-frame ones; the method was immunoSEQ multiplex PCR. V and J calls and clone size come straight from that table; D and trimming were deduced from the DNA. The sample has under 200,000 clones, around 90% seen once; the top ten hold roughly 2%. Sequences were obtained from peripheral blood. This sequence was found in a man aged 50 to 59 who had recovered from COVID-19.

The DNA for the CDR3 is TGTGCCAGTAGTATTATGAGGACAGCCACCGGGGAGCTGTTTTTT. This encodes CASSIMRTATGELFF. The gene calls are TRBV19 and TRBJ2-2, with D perhaps matching TRBD1 (6 bases). The V end was cut by 3 bases, the J end by 4 bases, with 12 bases between. Germline CDR1 is LNHDA and CDR2 is SQIVND (reference sequence). The CDR3 covers 15 residues. Together with reference TRBV19 and TRBJ2-2, the CDR3 gives the full variable domain: DGGITQSPKYLFRKEGQNVTLSCEQNLNHDAMYWYRQDPGQGLRLIYYSQIVNDFQKGDIAEGYSVSREKKESFPLTVTSAQKNPTAFYLCASSIMRTATGELFFGEGSRLTVL.